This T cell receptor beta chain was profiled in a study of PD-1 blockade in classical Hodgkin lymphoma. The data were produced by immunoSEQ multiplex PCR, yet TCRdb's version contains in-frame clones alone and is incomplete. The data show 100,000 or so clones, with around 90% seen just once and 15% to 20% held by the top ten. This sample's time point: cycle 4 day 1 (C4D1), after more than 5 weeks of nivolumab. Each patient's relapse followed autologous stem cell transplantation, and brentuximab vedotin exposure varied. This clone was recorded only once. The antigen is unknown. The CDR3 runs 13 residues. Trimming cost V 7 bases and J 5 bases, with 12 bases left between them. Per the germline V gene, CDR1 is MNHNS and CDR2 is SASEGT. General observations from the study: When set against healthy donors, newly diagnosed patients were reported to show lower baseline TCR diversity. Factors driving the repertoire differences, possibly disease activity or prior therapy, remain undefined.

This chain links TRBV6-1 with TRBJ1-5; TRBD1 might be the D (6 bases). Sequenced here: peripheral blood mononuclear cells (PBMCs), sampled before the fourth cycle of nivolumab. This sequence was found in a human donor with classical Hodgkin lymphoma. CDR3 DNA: TGTGCCAGCACGAAGGCAGGGGATCAGCCCCAGCATTTT. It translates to CASTKAGDQPQHF.